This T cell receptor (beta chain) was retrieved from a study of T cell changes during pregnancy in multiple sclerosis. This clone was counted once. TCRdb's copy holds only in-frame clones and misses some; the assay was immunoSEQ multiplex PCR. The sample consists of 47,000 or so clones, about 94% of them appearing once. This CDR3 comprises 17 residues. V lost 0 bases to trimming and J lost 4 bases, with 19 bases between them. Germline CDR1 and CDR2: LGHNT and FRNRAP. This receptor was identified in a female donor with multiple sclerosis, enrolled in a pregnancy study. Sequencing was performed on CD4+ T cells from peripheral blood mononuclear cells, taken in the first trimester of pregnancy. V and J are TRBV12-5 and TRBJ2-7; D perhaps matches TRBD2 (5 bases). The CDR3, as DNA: TGTGCTAGTGGTTTGGTACCCAGGCGGGTTCGTAGTTACGAGCAGTACTTC. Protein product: CASGLVPRRVRSYEQYF. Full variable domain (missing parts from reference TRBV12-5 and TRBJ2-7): DARVTQTPRHKVTEMGQEVTMRCQPILGHNTVFWYRQTMMQGLELLAYFRNRAPLDDSGMPKDRFSAEMPDATLATLKIQPSEPRDSAVYFCASGLVPRRVRSYEQYFGPGTRLTVT.